These 32 T cell receptor beta chains came from one sample sequenced in a study of T cell changes during pregnancy in multiple sclerosis. Sequencing used immunoSEQ multiplex PCR; TCRdb keeps in-frame clones, though not all of them. The sample lists about 59,000 clones; 93% were seen once. Sample: CD8+ T cells from peripheral blood mononuclear cells, taken in the third trimester of pregnancy. The receptor source for this set is a female donor with multiple sclerosis, enrolled in a pregnancy study.

The chain has TRBV7-8 and TRBJ2-7; 7 bases fit TRBD2. CDR3 length: 16 amino acids. Trimming took 1 base from V and 3 from J; bases not matched to a gene: 9. CDR1 is SGHVS, CDR2 FQNEAQ, per germline. For the CDR3, the DNA is TGTGCCAGCAGCTTAGTAAGGACTAGACTACGCTACGAGCAGTACTTC. Protein sequence: CASSLVRTRLRYEQYF.

J is TRBJ2-7 and V is TRBV5-1, with D unresolved. Germline V CDR1 and CDR2: SGHRS, YFSETQ. The V end lost 1 base, the J end lost 2 bases, and 16 bases lay between the germline ends. This CDR3 has 16 amino acids. CDR3 protein: CASSLLPAVSAYEQYF. CDR3 in DNA: TGCGCCAGCAGCTTGTTGCCCGCGGTCAGCGCCTACGAGCAGTACTTC.

This chain connects TRBV5-3 to TRBJ2-5, with 10 bases lining up with TRBD1. TRBV5-3 is designated an ORF whose function remains uncertain. V was pared by 3 bases and J by 3 bases, with 20 bases of the junction left unmatched. The CDR3 is 20 residues long. The CDR3 is CARSSPGQGRIKPTKETQYF. In DNA form, the CDR3 reads TGTGCCAGAAGCTCTCCGGGACAGGGGCGGATTAAACCAACTAAAGAGACCCAGTACTTC.

The chain carries TRBV27 and TRBJ2-1; TRBD1 is a possible D gene (6 bases). V was pared by 2 bases and J by 3 bases, with 8 bases between. Germline V lookup: CDR1 MNHEY, CDR2 SMNVEV (reference sequence). The CDR3 has 14 residues. CDR3 in amino acids: CASSLTGYYNEQFF. Here the CDR3 DNA reads TGTGCCAGCAGTTTAACAGGGTACTACAATGAGCAGTTCTTC.

The V and J genes are TRBV6-4 and TRBJ2-3; TRBD2 matches at 10 bases. Looked up from germline, CDR1 is MRHNA and CDR2 is SNTAGT. There are 16 residues in the CDR3. Trimming cost V 3 bases and J 0 bases; bases outside gene matches: 3. The CDR3 DNA sequence: TGTGCCAGCAGTGAGGGGACTAGCGCGAGCACAGATACGCAGTATTTT. This translates into CASSEGTSASTDTQYF.

The chain has TRBV28 and TRBJ1-5, with a possible D match to TRBD1 (5 bases). The ends were cut back, 2 bases at V and 3 bases at J, with 8 bases in the middle. Germline loops: CDR1 MDHEN, CDR2 SYDVKM. CDR3 size: 14 residues. This CDR3 reads CASSLGQLNQPQHF. CDR3 DNA: TGTGCCAGCAGTTTAGGACAACTCAATCAGCCCCAGCATTTT.

The chain carries TRBV6-5 and TRBJ2-3; 13 bases line up with TRBD2. Unmatched junction bases numbered 1, after V lost 2 bases and J lost 2 bases. There are 16 residues in the CDR3. Germline CDR1 reads MNHEY; CDR2 reads SVGAGI. CDR3 coding DNA: TGTGCCAGCAGTTACGGGACTAGCGGGACCACAGATACGCAGTATTTT. Translating it yields CASSYGTSGTTDTQYF.

The J gene is TRBJ2-1, the V gene TRBV13; D is undetermined. V lost 1 base to trimming and J lost 7 bases, with 8 bases between them. Germline V CDR1 and CDR2: PRHDT, FYEKMQ (reference sequence). This CDR3 has 13 residues. The CDR3: CASSLVASNEQFF. Here the CDR3 DNA reads TGTGCCAGCAGCTTAGTTGCTAGTAATGAGCAGTTCTTC.

This sequence joins TRBV6-4 and TRBJ2-2; no firm D call. The CDR3 runs 14 residues. Trimming pared 2 bases from V and 1 base from J, leaving 5 bases between. CDR1 is MRHNA, CDR2 SNTAGT, per germline. As DNA, the CDR3 is TGTGCCAGCAGTGACAGCGAGAACACCGGGGAGCTGTTTTTT. Its translation is CASSDSENTGELFF.

The chain carries TRBV29-1 and TRBJ2-6; D is undetermined. Per the germline V gene, CDR1 is SQVTM and CDR2 is ANQGSEA. The CDR3 covers 15 residues. V was trimmed by 7 bases and J by 0 bases, leaving 13 bases between them. The CDR3 sequence: CSALILSSGANVLTF. CDR3 bases: TGCAGCGCTTTGATTCTTAGCTCTGGGGCCAACGTCCTGACTTTC.

The chain combines TRBV7-2 with TRBJ2-7; 7 nucleotides align to TRBD2. Looked up from germline, CDR1 is SGHTA and CDR2 is FQGNSA. The CDR3 totals 13 residues. V was pared by 1 base and J by 13 bases, with 10 bases of the junction left unmatched. CDR3 sequence reads: CASSLVFAGDPYF. CDR3 DNA sequence: TGTGCCAGCAGCTTAGTGTTCGCGGGGGACCCTTACTTC.

V usage is TRBV21-1 and J usage is TRBJ2-7; TRBD2, as called in the table, went unchecked against the DNA. TRBV21-1 is listed as a pseudogene. The CDR3 spans 12 residues. The CDR3 nucleotides are TGTGCCAGCCTATTATACGGGGGCGAGCAGTACTTC. It is translated as CASLLYGGEQYF.

The chain couples TRBV9 to TRBJ2-1, with 7 bases identical to TRBD2. The CDR3 contains 13 residues. Germline values: CDR1 SGDLS, CDR2 YYNGEE. V lost 5 bases to trimming and J lost 6 bases; unmatched junction nucleotides: 5. The CDR3 DNA is TGTGCCAGCAGGGGCGGGAGCACCAATGAGCAGTTCTTC. It yields the protein CASRGGSTNEQFF.

The chain carries TRBV4-1 and TRBJ2-2; 11 bases are shared with TRBD2. This CDR3 contains 17 residues. V shed 5 bases and J 2 bases; nucleotides not matched to a gene: 7. Germline assignment: CDR1 MGHRA and CDR2 YSYEKL. The CDR3: CASSNQGLAVNTGELFF. DNA for the CDR3: TGCGCCAGCAGCAACCAGGGACTAGCGGTTAACACCGGGGAGCTGTTTTTT.

The chain uses TRBV4-1 and TRBJ2-1; the match to TRBD2 covers 12 bases. The junction had 9 bases not matched to a gene; V was cut back by 3 bases and J by 0 bases. The germline V gene encodes CDR1 MGHRA and CDR2 YSYEKL. This CDR3 is 19 amino acids long. The CDR3 DNA reads as TGCGCCAGCAGCCACCTGGGACTAGCGGGTGCACACTCCTACAATGAGCAGTTCTTC. This encodes CASSHLGLAGAHSYNEQFF.

The gene calls are TRBV11-2 and TRBJ2-7; D is possibly TRBD2 (5 bases). CDR3 size: 14 residues. Deletions cut 1 base from V and 3 bases from J, with 10 bases between. Looked up from germline, CDR1 is SGHAT and CDR2 is FQNNGV. The CDR3 spells CASSLGTGNYEQYF. The CDR3 DNA reads TGTGCCAGCAGCTTAGGGACTGGTAACTACGAGCAGTACTTC.

The chain uses TRBV5-1 and TRBJ2-1, with 9 bases lining up with TRBD2. This CDR3 comprises 16 residues. Germline V gene sequence: CDR1 SGHRS, CDR2 YFSETQ. V shed 1 base and J 4 bases; nucleotides not matched to a gene: 6. The CDR3 reads CASSLSIAGAYNEQFF. The DNA of the CDR3 is TGCGCCAGCAGCTTGAGTATAGCGGGGGCTTACAATGAGCAGTTCTTC.

The J gene is TRBJ1-1, the V gene TRBV7-9, with D perhaps TRBD1 (6 bases). Per the germline V gene, CDR1 is SEHNR and CDR2 is FQNEAQ (reference sequence). Between the trimmed V and J ends, which lost 6 bases and 0 bases, there was a span of 14 bases. This CDR3 is built from 15 residues. In DNA, the CDR3 is TGTGCCAGCAGTGATCCAGGGGTGATGAACACTGAAGCTTTCTTT. Amino acid sequence: CASSDPGVMNTEAFF.

The gene calls are TRBV19 and TRBJ1-2; TRBD1 might be the D (5 bases). This CDR3 comprises 16 residues. The germline V gene encodes CDR1 LNHDA and CDR2 SQIVND (reference sequence). The V and J ends lost 3 bases and 5 bases respectively, with 19 bases between them. CDR3 amino acids: CASSMRDPIPKYGYTF. In nucleotides, the CDR3 is TGTGCCAGTAGTATGCGGGACCCTATTCCAAAGTATGGCTACACCTTC.

This sequence joins TRBV15 and TRBJ1-2; TRBD1 aligns across 7 bases. Germline CDR1 is LNHNV and CDR2 is YYDKDF (reference sequence). This CDR3 has 15 amino acids. The V gene end was trimmed by 3 bases and the J gene end by 5 bases; junction bases not matched to a gene: 9. DNA of the CDR3: TGTGCCACCAGCAGTACGACAGGGTCGAGTTATGGCTACACCTTC. As protein: CATSSTTGSSYGYTF. The complete variable domain, with remaining parts taken from reference TRBV15 and TRBJ1-2, reads DAMVIQNPRYQVTQFGKPVTLSCSQTLNHNVMYWYQQKSSQAPKLLFHYYDKDFNNEADTPDNFQSRRPNTSFCFLDIRSPGLGDTAMYLCATSSTTGSSYGYTFGSGTRLTVV.

This chain links TRBV6-1 with TRBJ2-7; possible D gene TRBD1, 6 bases. Trimming removed 1 base at V and 0 bases at J, with 10 bases between. The V gene's germline CDR1 is MNHNS and CDR2 SASEGT. This CDR3 contains 15 residues. The CDR3 nucleotides read TGTGCCAGCAGTGAAGGCAGGGGCCTCTCCTACGAGCAGTACTTC. This translates into CASSEGRGLSYEQYF.

This sequence joins TRBV7-8 and TRBJ2-7, with D maybe TRBD2 (5 bases). The CDR3 is 14 amino acids. The V and J ends lost 5 bases and 6 bases respectively, with 17 bases between them. Germline V CDR1 and CDR2: SGHVS, FQNEAQ. The CDR3 reads CASSEPGTPGEQYF. CDR3 nucleotides: TGTGCCAGCAGCGAACCGGGAACCCCAGGCGAGCAGTACTTC. Using reference TRBV7-8 and TRBJ2-7 for the parts outside the CDR3, the full variable domain is GAGVSQSPRYKVAKRGQDVALRCDPISGHVSLFWYQQALGQGPEFLTYFQNEAQLDKSGLPSDRFFAERPEGSVSTLKIQRTQQEDSAVYLCASSEPGTPGEQYFGPGTRLTVT.

The gene calls are TRBV9 and TRBJ2-1; 7 bases match TRBD2. Germline trimming cut 0 bases from V and 7 bases from J; bases unmatched to any gene: 4. The CDR3 is 14 residues long. The V gene's germline CDR1 is SGDLS and CDR2 YYNGEE. CDR3 bases: TGTGCCAGCAGCGTAGTTCATAGCGGGAATGAGCAGTTCTTC. This translates into CASSVVHSGNEQFF.

This chain joins TRBV6-1 and TRBJ2-1, with 12 nucleotides matching TRBD2. Per germline, CDR1 MNHNS and CDR2 SASEGT. V was pared by 4 bases and J by 6 bases, with 4 bases of the junction left unmatched. This CDR3 is built from 15 residues. CDR3: CASSAGLAGTNEQFF. The CDR3, as DNA: TGTGCCAGCAGTGCCGGACTAGCGGGAACCAATGAGCAGTTCTTC.

J is TRBJ2-5 and V is TRBV2; D unresolved. With 0 bases removed from V and 2 bases from J, the gap between germline ends came to 4 bases. The germline V gene has CDR1 SNHLY and CDR2 FYNNEI. This CDR3 has 13 residues. The CDR3: CASSEAAQETQYF. Written as DNA, the CDR3 is TGTGCCAGCAGTGAAGCGGCTCAAGAGACCCAGTACTTC.

The V call is TRBV5-4, the J call TRBJ1-3, with D perhaps TRBD1 (5 bases). CDR1 and CDR2 from the germline V gene are SGHNT and YYREEE (reference sequence). The CDR3 runs 16 residues. The V gene lost 5 bases and the J gene lost 4 bases, with 19 bases spanning the gap. The CDR3 reads CASRQWGVTSGNTIYF. The DNA for the CDR3 is TGTGCCAGCAGACAATGGGGGGTTACCTCCGGAAACACCATATATTTT.

The gene calls are TRBV28 and TRBJ2-7; 10 nucleotides agree with TRBD1. Losses at the gene ends were 6 bases for V and 1 base for J; bases not matched to a gene: 6. Germline assignment: CDR1 MDHEN and CDR2 SYDVKM. The CDR3 runs 15 residues. The CDR3 loop reads CASRIRQGASYEQYF. For the CDR3, the DNA is TGTGCCAGCAGGATAAGACAGGGGGCATCCTACGAGCAGTACTTC.

This clone has a single count. The chain recombines TRBV2 with TRBJ2-7; the D gene is possibly TRBD1 (6 bases). The CDR3 totals 13 residues. V was cut by 3 bases and J by 2 bases, with 8 bases left in between. Germline V lookup: CDR1 SNHLY, CDR2 FYNNEI. Here the CDR3 DNA reads TGTGCCAGCAGTGAGCAGGGGCCCTACGAGCAGTACTTC. This translates into CASSEQGPYEQYF.

J is TRBJ1-2 and V is TRBV27; 10 nucleotides line up with TRBD1. V dropped 7 bases and J dropped 6; count of bases not matched to a gene: 8. This CDR3 is built from 14 residues. Germline CDR1 MNHEY, CDR2 SMNVEV (reference sequence). The CDR3 is CASKIRTGGDGYTF. The CDR3 DNA sequence: TGTGCCAGCAAGATCAGGACAGGGGGGGATGGCTACACCTTC.

This rearrangement joins TRBV30 to TRBJ1-2; D unresolved. CDR1 is GTSNPN, CDR2 SVGIG, per germline (reference sequence). This CDR3 spans 16 amino acids. V was trimmed by 4 bases and J by 3 bases, leaving 21 bases between them. The DNA for the CDR3 is TGTGCCTGGACCGGCCCGGTCGGTGGCGGTGACTATGGCTACACCTTC. Translation: CAWTGPVGGGDYGYTF.

The rearrangement joins TRBV19 to TRBJ1-1; no clear D. V lost 7 bases to trimming and J lost 0 bases, with 15 bases between them. This CDR3 spans 15 amino acids. The germline V gene encodes CDR1 LNHDA and CDR2 SQIVND (reference sequence). CDR3 DNA sequence: TGTGCCAGTACCTCTTGGGCAGGCCTGAACACTGAAGCTTTCTTT. Amino acids: CASTSWAGLNTEAFF. The full variable domain, in which reference TRBV19 and TRBJ1-1 provide the parts outside the CDR3, is DGGITQSPKYLFRKEGQNVTLSCEQNLNHDAMYWYRQDPGQGLRLIYYSQIVNDFQKGDIAEGYSVSREKKESFPLTVTSAQKNPTAFYLCASTSWAGLNTEAFFGQGTRLTVV.

The chain is built from TRBV9 and TRBJ1-1, with D maybe TRBD1 (5 bases). The V end lost 2 bases, the J end lost 1 base, and 18 bases lay between the germline ends. This CDR3 has 17 residues. Germline CDR1 reads SGDLS; CDR2 reads YYNGEE. CDR3 nucleotides: TGTGCCAGCAGCGTCGGGGGAACTGTTCGGGGGAACACTGAAGCTTTCTTT. This encodes CASSVGGTVRGNTEAFF.